What follows are 6 T cell receptor beta chains derived from one specimen sequenced in a study of cytomegalovirus exposure and HLA in healthy donors. The PCR contained 60 Vbeta and 13 Jbeta primers. Repertoires were generated with immunoSEQ multiplex PCR, while TCRdb's copy carries only in-frame clones and drops some. In total, the table holds tens of thousands of clones. The sequenced sample consisted of PBMCs. The receptors originated from a woman aged 40 to 49 in good health and CMV-seronegative.

The chain carries TRBV7-3 and TRBJ2-1; possibly TRBD2 for D (6 bases). This CDR3 comprises 18 residues. The V end was cut by 2 bases, the J end by 3 bases, with 20 bases between. From germline, CDR1 is SGHTA and CDR2 FQGTGA. CDR3: CASSLLPSLATGYNEQFF. Written as DNA, the CDR3 is TGTGCCAGCAGCTTACTCCCCTCGCTAGCGACTGGCTACAATGAGCAGTTCTTC.

The rearrangement joins TRBV11-2 to TRBJ2-5, with TRBD1 matching 7 bases. The CDR3 sequence is 13 residues long. Germline lookup yields CDR1 SGHAT and CDR2 FQNNGV. The trim removed 3 bases at V and 5 bases at J, leaving 3 bases unmatched. The CDR3 DNA reads TGTGCCAGCAGCTTTATCAGGGGGGAGACCCAGTACTTC. The encoded protein is CASSFIRGETQYF. Full variable domain (remainder filled in from reference TRBV11-2 and TRBJ2-5): EAGVAQSPRYKIIEKRQSVAFWCNPISGHATLYWYQQILGQGPKLLIQFQNNGVVDDSQLPKDRFSAERLKGVDSTLKIQPAKLEDSAVYLCASSFIRGETQYFGPGTRLLVL.

V usage is TRBV25-1 and J usage is TRBJ2-1, with TRBD1 matching 10 bases. CDR3 length: 14 residues. The ends lost 6 bases at V and 9 bases at J; junction bases unmatched: 8. CDR1 and CDR2 from the germline V gene are MGHDK and SYGVNS. CDR3 sequence: CASSGQGGNAEQFF. In nucleotides, the CDR3 is TGTGCCAGCAGCGGACAGGGGGGGAACGCTGAGCAGTTCTTC.

The rearrangement joins TRBV7-8 to TRBJ2-3; 7 bases are a match to TRBD1. In germline, CDR1 is SGHVS, CDR2 FQNEAQ. The V segment lost 4 bases and the J segment 4 bases; nucleotides outside the gene matches: 11. This CDR3 spans 16 amino acids. CDR3 coding DNA: TGTGCCAGCAGCTCATTACAGGGGACAGCACCAGATACGCAGTATTTT. Amino acids: CASSSLQGTAPDTQYF.

This sequence joins TRBV5-6 and TRBJ1-1; D ambiguous. The CDR3 extends over 13 amino acids. CDR1 SGHDT and CDR2 YYEEEE come from the germline V gene. The V end lost 1 base, the J end lost 2 bases, and 6 bases lay between the germline ends. The CDR3 is CASSLTVNTEAFF. The CDR3 DNA follows: TGTGCCAGCAGCTTGACAGTTAACACTGAAGCTTTCTTT.

Worth noting for this clone: A read error may produce the germline difference seen at one junction end. The J gene is TRBJ2-1, the V gene TRBV7-7; 11 bases are a match to TRBD1. The length of the CDR3 is 15 residues. CDR1 and CDR2 (germline): SSHAT, FNYEAQ (reference sequence). The CDR3 is CASSPDRGRDNEQFF. As DNA, the CDR3 is TGTGCTAGCAGCCCGGACAGGGGGCGTGACAATGAGCAGTTCTTC. Together with reference TRBV7-7 and TRBJ2-1, the CDR3 gives the full variable domain: GAGVSQSPRYKVTKRGQDVTLRCDPISSHATLYWYQQALGQGPEFLTYFNYEAQPDKSGLPSDRFSAERPEGSISTLTIQRTEQRDSAMYRCASSPDRGRDNEQFFGPGTRLTVL.